These 13 T cell receptor beta chains were all obtained from the same sample, sequenced in a study of blood T cell repertoires in COVID-19. Here immunoSEQ multiplex PCR was the method, and the copy in TCRdb shows in-frame clones only, minus some. The data show about 200,000 clones, with 80% seen just once and 7.2% held by the top ten. The sequenced sample consisted of peripheral blood. The origin of the receptors is a woman in her 70s with acute or convalescent COVID-19.

This clone was seen just once. One end of the junction varies from germline; a read error may be responsible. This chain uses TRBV6-5 with TRBJ2-3, with 7 bases matching TRBD2. Germline V CDR1 and CDR2: MNHEY, SVGAGI. This CDR3 spans 13 amino acids. Here the CDR3 reads CASSYGLGGVRDF. As DNA, the CDR3 is TGTGCCAGCAGTTATGGGCTGGGGGGGGTCCGGGATTTT.

V is TRBV30 and J is TRBJ1-5; TRBD1 is a possible D gene (6 bases). The V gene's germline CDR1 is GTSNPN and CDR2 SVGIG (reference sequence). The CDR3 runs to 13 residues. V lost 2 bases and J lost 3, with 8 bases in between. CDR3 coding DNA: TGTGCCTGGAGTCAGGGGACCAATCAGCCCCAGCATTTT. Its protein product is CAWSQGTNQPQHF.

The chain is built from TRBV11-2 and TRBJ2-3, with 11 bases identical to TRBD2. This CDR3 is built from 14 residues. Germline lookup yields CDR1 SGHAT and CDR2 FQNNGV. The J segment lost 4 bases and the V segment lost 8 bases, leaving 5 bases of the junction unmatched. The CDR3 reads CASGSGGASDTQYF. In DNA, the CDR3 is TGTGCCAGCGGTAGCGGGGGGGCGTCAGATACGCAGTATTTT.

CDR3: CASSLVAQGETQYF. Here the CDR3 DNA reads TGCGCCAGCAGCTTGGTTGCGCAGGGGGAGACCCAGTACTTC. The V call is TRBV5-1, the J call TRBJ2-5; possible D gene TRBD1, 6 bases. The V gene lost 0 bases and the J gene lost 5 bases, with 11 bases spanning the gap. The CDR3 consists of 14 residues. Germline CDR1 and CDR2: SGHRS and YFSETQ.

V gene TRBV10-1 combines with J gene TRBJ2-3; 9 nucleotides align to TRBD2. CDR3 length equals 16 residues. Germline V gives CDR1 WNHNN, CDR2 SYGVQD (reference sequence). J lost 2 bases, V lost 1 base, and 4 bases had no gene match. CDR3 sequence: CASSELRGGLTDTQYF. The CDR3 region has the DNA TGCGCCAGCAGTGAGTTGCGGGGGGGGCTCACAGATACGCAGTATTTT.

The rearrangement uses TRBV30 and TRBJ2-5; D is perhaps TRBD2 (5 bases). CDR3 length: 10 residues. Germline V CDR1 and CDR2: GTSNPN, SVGIG (reference sequence). V lost 4 bases and J lost 5, with 5 bases in between. This CDR3 reads CAWKRETQYF. CDR3 sequence (DNA): TGTGCCTGGAAGCGGGAGACCCAGTACTTC.

The CDR3 spells CASSPSRNSGGPSTDTQYF. CDR3 nucleotides: TGTGCCAGCAGCCCCTCTCGGAATAGCGGGGGCCCTAGCACAGATACGCAGTATTTT. This sequence joins TRBV9 and TRBJ2-3, with 9 bases identical to TRBD2. CDR1 is SGDLS and CDR2 is YYNGEE in the germline V gene. The CDR3 runs 19 residues. J gave up 0 bases and V 4 bases, and 15 bases lay outside the gene matches.

This clone has only a few counts. The CDR3 nucleotides are TGCGCCAGCAGCCAGAGGTCAGACTACAATGAGCAGTTCTTC. Translated: CASSQRSDYNEQFF. The V call is TRBV4-1, the J call TRBJ2-1; D uncertain. Deletions cut 3 bases from V and 3 bases from J, with 9 bases between. The CDR3 has 14 amino acids. CDR1 is MGHRA and CDR2 is YSYEKL in the germline V gene.

The rearrangement joins TRBV9 to TRBJ2-3, with TRBD2 matching over 7 bases. The CDR3 extends over 14 amino acids. CDR1 is SGDLS, CDR2 YYNGEE, per germline. V was clipped by 2 bases and J by 8 bases; unmatched bases: 8. CDR3 protein: CASSVFAGVGTQYF. Here the CDR3 DNA reads TGTGCCAGCAGCGTCTTCGCGGGGGTCGGTACGCAGTATTTT. Filled out from reference TRBV9 and TRBJ2-3, the complete variable domain reads DSGVTQTPKHLITATGQRVTLRCSPRSGDLSVYWYQQSLDQGLQFLIQYYNGEERAKGNILERFSAQQFPDLHSELNLSSLELGDSALYFCASSVFAGVGTQYFGPGTRLTVL.

V and J are TRBV28 and TRBJ1-5; a weak D match, TRBD1 (5 bases). The CDR3 extends over 16 amino acids. Per the germline V gene, CDR1 is MDHEN and CDR2 is SYDVKM. The V end lost 2 bases, the J end lost 0 bases, and 11 bases lay between the germline ends. The CDR3 DNA is TGTGCCAGCAGTTTACCAGGGTGGGATAGCAATCAGCCCCAGCATTTT. Translated, it gives CASSLPGWDSNQPQHF.

This clone has just one count. The chain recombines TRBV10-1 with TRBJ1-2, with 12 bases identical to TRBD1. Per germline, CDR1 WNHNN and CDR2 SYGVQD (reference sequence). The CDR3 runs to 16 residues. V lost 10 bases, J lost 4 bases, and 13 bases stayed unmatched. The CDR3 sequence is CANSSRDRGRCYGYTF. CDR3 DNA: TGCGCCAATTCGTCCCGGGACAGGGGGCGATGCTATGGCTACACCTTC.

The chain combines TRBV29-1 with TRBJ1-2; D not certain. The germline gives CDR1 SQVTM, CDR2 ANQGSEA. The V and J ends lost 3 bases and 3 bases respectively, with 14 bases between them. The CDR3 runs 14 residues. The DNA for the CDR3 is TGCAGCGTTGATATTAGGGCGCGGGACTATGGCTACACCTTC. Translating it yields CSVDIRARDYGYTF.

The chain joins TRBV21-1 to TRBJ2-2; TRBD1 is the table's D call, not checked against the DNA. TRBV21-1 is listed as a pseudogene. This CDR3 region has 20 residues. CDR3 in DNA: TGTGCCAGCAGCAAAGGATTCAGGGAGGTGGGACAGGGGAGGACCGGGGAGCTGTTTTTT. The encoded protein is CASSKGFREVGQGRTGELFF.